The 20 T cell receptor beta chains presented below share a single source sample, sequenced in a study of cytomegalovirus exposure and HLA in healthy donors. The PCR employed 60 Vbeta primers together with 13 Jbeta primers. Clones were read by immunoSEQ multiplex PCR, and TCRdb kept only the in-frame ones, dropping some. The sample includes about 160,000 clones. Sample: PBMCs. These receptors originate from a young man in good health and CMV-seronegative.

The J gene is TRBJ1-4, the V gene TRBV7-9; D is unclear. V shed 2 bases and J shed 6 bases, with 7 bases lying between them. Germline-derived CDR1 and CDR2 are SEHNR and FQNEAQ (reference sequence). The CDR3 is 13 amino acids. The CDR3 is CASSLHQDEKLFF. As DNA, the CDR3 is TGTGCCAGCAGCTTACACCAGGATGAAAAACTGTTTTTT.

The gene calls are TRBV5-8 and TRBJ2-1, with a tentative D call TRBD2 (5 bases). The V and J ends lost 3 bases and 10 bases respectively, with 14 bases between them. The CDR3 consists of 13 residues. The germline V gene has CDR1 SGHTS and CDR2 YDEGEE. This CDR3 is CASSYQEAQEQFF. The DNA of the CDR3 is TGTGCCAGCAGCTATCAGGAGGCCCAAGAGCAGTTCTTC.

CDR3: CASSPTRGLGGYTF. CDR3 coding DNA: TGTGCCAGCAGTCCCACCCGCGGGCTGGGTGGCTACACCTTC. This chain uses TRBV27 with TRBJ1-2; D is uncertain. Per germline, CDR1 MNHEY and CDR2 SMNVEV (reference sequence). There are 14 residues in the CDR3. The V gene lost 5 bases and the J gene lost 7 bases, with 17 bases spanning the gap.

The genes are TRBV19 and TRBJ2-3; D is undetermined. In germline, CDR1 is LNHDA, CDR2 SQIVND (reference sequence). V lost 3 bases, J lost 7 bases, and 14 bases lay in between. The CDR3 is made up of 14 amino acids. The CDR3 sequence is CASSIRLEAYTQYF. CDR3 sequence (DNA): TGTGCCAGTAGTATTCGACTCGAGGCCTATACGCAGTATTTT.

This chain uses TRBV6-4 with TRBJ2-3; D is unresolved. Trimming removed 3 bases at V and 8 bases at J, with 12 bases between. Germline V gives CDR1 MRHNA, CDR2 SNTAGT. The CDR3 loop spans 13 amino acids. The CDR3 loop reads CASSELPTGTQYF. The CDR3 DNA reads TGTGCCAGCAGTGAGCTCCCCACGGGTACGCAGTATTTT.

The CDR3 bases are TGTGCCAGCAGCTTCAAGAGGGCAGATACGCAGTATTTT. Translated, it gives CASSFKRADTQYF. The chain links TRBV7-6 to TRBJ2-3; D might be TRBD2 (5 bases). The CDR3 spans 13 residues. Trimming stripped 3 bases from V and 4 bases from J, with 8 bases between. In germline, CDR1 is SGHVS, CDR2 FNYEAQ.

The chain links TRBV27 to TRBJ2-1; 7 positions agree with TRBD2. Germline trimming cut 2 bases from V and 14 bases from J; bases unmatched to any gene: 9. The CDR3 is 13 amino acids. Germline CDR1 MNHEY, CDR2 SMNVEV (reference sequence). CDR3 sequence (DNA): TGTGCCAGCAGTTTAAAAGCCGGGAGGCCTGAGTTCTTC. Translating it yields CASSLKAGRPEFF.

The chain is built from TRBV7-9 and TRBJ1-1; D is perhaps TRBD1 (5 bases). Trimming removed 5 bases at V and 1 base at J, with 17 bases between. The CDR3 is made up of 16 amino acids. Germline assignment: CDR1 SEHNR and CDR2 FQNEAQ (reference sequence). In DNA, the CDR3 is TGTGCCAGCAGCCTACGTAGGGGTTCTGGGAACACTGAAGCTTTCTTT. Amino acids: CASSLRRGSGNTEAFF.

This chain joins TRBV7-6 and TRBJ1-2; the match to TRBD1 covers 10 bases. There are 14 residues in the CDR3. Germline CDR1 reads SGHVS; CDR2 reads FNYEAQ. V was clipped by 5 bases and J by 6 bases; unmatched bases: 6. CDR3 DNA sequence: TGTGCCAGCAGCCCCGTAGACAGGGGGCATGGCTACACCTTC. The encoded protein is CASSPVDRGHGYTF.

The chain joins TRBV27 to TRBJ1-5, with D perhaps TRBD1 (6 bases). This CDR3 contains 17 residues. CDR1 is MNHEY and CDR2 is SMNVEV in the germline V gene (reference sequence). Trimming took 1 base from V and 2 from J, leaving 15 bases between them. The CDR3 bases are TGTGCCAGCAGTTTATTCGGACTTGAGGGGGGCAATCAGCCCCAGCATTTT. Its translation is CASSLFGLEGGNQPQHF.

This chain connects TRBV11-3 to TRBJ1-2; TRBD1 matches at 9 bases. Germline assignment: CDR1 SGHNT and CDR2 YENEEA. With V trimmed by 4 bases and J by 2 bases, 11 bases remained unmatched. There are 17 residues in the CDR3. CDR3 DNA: TGTGCCAGCAGCTCCGGGACAGGGAGGACTATCAACTATGGCTACACCTTC. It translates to CASSSGTGRTINYGYTF. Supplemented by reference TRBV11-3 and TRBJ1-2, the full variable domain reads EAGVVQSPRYKIIEKKQPVAFWCNPISGHNTLYWYLQNLGQGPELLIRYENEEAVDDSQLPKDRFSAERLKGVDSTLKIQPAELGDSAVYLCASSSGTGRTINYGYTFGSGTRLTVV.

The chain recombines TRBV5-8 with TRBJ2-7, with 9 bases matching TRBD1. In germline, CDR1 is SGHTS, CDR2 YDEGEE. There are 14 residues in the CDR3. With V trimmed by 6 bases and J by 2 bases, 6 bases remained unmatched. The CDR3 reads CASIHGQGTYEQYF. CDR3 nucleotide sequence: TGTGCCAGCATTCACGGACAGGGGACCTACGAGCAGTACTTC.

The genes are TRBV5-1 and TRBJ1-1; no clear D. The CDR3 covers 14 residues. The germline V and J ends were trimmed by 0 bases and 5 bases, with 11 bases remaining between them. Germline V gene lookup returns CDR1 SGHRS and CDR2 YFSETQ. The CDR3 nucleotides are TGCGCCAGCAGCTTGGGGTCGGGAGGAACTGAAGCTTTCTTT. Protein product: CASSLGSGGTEAFF.

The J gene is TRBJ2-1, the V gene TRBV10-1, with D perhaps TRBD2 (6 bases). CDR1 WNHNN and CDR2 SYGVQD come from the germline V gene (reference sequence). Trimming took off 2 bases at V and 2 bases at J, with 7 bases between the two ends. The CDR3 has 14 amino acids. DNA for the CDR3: TGCGCCAGCAGTGAGGGGACTCCCTACAATGAGCAGTTCTTC. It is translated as CASSEGTPYNEQFF.

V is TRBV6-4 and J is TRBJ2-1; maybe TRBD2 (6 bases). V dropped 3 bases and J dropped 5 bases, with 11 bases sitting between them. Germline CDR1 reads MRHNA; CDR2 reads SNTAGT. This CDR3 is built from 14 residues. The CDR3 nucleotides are TGTGCCAGCAGTGAATCTAGCGAAAACAATGAGCAGTTCTTC. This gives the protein CASSESSENNEQFF.

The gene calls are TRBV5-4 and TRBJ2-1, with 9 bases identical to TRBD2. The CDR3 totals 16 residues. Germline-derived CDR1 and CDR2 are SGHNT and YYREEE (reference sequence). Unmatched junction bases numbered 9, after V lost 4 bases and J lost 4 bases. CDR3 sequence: CASSTGLAGIYNEQFF. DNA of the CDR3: TGTGCCAGCAGCACGGGACTAGCAGGGATATACAATGAGCAGTTCTTC.

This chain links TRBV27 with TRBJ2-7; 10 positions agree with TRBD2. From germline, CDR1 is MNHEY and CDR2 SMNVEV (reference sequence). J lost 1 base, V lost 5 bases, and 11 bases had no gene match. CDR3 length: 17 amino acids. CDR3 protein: CASSRSGRASGSYEQYF. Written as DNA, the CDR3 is TGTGCCAGCAGTAGGAGCGGGAGGGCCTCTGGGTCCTACGAGCAGTACTTC.

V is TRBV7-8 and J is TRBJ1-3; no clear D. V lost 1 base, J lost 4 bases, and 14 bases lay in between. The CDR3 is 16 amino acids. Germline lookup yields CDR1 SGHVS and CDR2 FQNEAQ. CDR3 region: CASSLGQQLLGNTIYF. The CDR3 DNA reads TGTGCCAGCAGCTTAGGGCAACAGCTTCTAGGAAACACCATATATTTT.

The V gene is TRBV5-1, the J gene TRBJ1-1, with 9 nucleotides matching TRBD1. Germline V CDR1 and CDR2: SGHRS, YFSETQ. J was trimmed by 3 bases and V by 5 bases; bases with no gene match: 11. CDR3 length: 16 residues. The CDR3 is CASSRGQGTMDTEAFF. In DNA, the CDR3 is TGCGCCAGCAGTCGCGGACAGGGGACAATGGACACTGAAGCTTTCTTT.

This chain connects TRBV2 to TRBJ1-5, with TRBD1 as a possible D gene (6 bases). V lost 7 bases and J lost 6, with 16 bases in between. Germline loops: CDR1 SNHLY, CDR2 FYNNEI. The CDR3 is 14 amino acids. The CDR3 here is CASTGGDIAQPQHF. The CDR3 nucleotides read TGTGCCAGCACCGGTGGGGACATTGCTCAGCCCCAGCATTTT.